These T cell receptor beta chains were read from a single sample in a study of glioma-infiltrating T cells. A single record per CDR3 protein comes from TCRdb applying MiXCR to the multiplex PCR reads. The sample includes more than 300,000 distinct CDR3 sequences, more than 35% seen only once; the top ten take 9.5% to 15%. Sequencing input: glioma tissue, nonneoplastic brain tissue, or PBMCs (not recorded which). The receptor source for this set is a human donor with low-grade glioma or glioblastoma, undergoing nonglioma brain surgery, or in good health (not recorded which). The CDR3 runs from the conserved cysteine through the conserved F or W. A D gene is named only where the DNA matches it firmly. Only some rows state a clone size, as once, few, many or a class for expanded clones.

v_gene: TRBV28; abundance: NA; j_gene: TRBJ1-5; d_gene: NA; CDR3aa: CASRQIGRANQPQHF; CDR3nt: TGTGCCAGCAGACAAATTGGACGGGCGAATCAGCCCCAGCATTTT
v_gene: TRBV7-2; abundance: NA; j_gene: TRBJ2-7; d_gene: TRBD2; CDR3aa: CASSAGLAINEQYF; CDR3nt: TGTGCCAGCAGCGCGGGACTAGCGATCAACGAGCAGTACTTC
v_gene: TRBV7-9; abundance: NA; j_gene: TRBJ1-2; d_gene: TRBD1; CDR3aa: CASSPMSRGPHGYTF; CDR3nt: TGTGCCAGCAGCCCAATGAGCAGGGGGCCCCACGGCTACACCTTC
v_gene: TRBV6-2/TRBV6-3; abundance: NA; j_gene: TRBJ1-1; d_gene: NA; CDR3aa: CASSPMGQRGGTTEAFF; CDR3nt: TGTGCCAGCAGTCCGATGGGGCAGCGGGGTGGTACCACTGAAGCTTTCTTT
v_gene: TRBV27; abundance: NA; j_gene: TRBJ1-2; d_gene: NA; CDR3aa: CASSTIQRSPDTF; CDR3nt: TGTGCCAGCAGTACCATACAGAGGTCTCCTGACACCTTC
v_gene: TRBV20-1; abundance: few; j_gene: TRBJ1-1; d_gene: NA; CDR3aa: CSASGQLPNTEAFF; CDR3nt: TGCAGTGCTAGTGGACAGTTACCGAACACTGAAGCTTTCTTT
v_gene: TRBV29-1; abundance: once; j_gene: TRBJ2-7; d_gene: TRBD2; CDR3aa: CSVLKLAGVSYEQYF; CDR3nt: TGCAGCGTTCTTAAACTAGCGGGCGTTTCCTACGAGCAGTACTTC
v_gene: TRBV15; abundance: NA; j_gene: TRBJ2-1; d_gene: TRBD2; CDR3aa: CATSPRVLAGGPNEQFF; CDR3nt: TGTGCCACCAGTCCCAGGGTCCTAGCGGGAGGACCCAATGAGCAGTTCTTC
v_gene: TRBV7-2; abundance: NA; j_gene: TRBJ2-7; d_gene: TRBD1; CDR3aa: CASSLYLQGEAEQYF; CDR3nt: TGTGCCAGCAGCTTATATCTTCAGGGGGAAGCAGAGCAGTACTTC
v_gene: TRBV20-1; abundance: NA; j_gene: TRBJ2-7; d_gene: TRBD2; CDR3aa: CSARTGLAGIYKQYF; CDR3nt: TGCAGTGCTAGGACCGGACTAGCGGGAATCTACAAGCAGTACTTC
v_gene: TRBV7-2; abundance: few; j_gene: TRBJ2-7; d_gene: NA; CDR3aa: CASSPTSGRSYEQYF; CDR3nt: TGTGCCAGCAGCCCCACGTCGGGACGGAGCTACGAGCAGTACTTC
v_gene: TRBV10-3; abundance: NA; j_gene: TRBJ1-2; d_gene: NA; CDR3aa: CAISERGIYGYTF; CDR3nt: TGTGCCATCAGTGAGCGGGGGATCTATGGCTACACCTTC
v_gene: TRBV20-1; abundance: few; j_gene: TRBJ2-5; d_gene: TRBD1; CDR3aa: CSTGQDLGETQYF; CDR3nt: TGCAGCACAGGACAGGACCTTGGGGAGACCCAGTACTTC
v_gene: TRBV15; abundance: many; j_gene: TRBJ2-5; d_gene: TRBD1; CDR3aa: CATSPRDRVQETQYF; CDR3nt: TGTGCCACCAGCCCCCGGGACAGGGTCCAAGAGACCCAGTACTTC
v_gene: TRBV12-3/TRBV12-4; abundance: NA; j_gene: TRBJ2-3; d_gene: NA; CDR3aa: CASSFGKRTDTQYF; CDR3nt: TGTGCCAGCAGTTTTGGCAAACGCACAGATACGCAGTATTTT
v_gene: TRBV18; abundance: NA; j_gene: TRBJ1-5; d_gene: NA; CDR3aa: CASSPPAQGGQPQHF; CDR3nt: TGTGCCAGCTCACCACCGGCCCAAGGAGGCCAGCCCCAGCATTTT
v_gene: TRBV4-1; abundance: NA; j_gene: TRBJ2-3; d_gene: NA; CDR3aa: CASSLVSPGSDTQYF; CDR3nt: TGTGCCAGCAGCTTAGTTTCGCCGGGGTCAGATACGCAGTATTTT
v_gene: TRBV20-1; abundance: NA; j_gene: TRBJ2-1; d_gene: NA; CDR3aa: CSASGLIGTRDEQFF; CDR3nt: TGCAGTGCTAGCGGGCTGATAGGTACGAGGGATGAGCAGTTCTTC
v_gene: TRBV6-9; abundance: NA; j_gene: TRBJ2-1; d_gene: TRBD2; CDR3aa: CASSYPGSSGRLGHEQFF; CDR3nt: TGTGCCAGCAGTTACCCAGGGAGTAGCGGGAGGCTTGGGCATGAGCAGTTCTTC
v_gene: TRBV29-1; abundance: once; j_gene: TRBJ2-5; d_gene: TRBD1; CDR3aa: CSVGTGNPPETQYF; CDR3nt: TGCAGCGTTGGGACAGGGAATCCCCCAGAGACCCAGTACTTC
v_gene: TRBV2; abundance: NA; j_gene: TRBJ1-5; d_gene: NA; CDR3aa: CASSKVSNQPQHF; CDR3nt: TGTGCCAGCAGTAAAGTTAGCAATCAGCCCCAGCATTTT
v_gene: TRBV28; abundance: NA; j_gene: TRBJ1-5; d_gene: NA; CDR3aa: CASRPTTGLDNQPQHF; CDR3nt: TGTGCCAGCAGACCGACAACGGGGCTTGACAATCAGCCCCAGCATTTT
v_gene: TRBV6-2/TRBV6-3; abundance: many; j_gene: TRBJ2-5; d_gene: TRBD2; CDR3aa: CASSWGGGSRLSTQYF; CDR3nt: TGTGCCAGCAGTTGGGGGGGGGGATCAAGATTGTCGACCCAGTACTTC
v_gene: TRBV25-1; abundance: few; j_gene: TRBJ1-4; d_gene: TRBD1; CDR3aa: CASSLGGTGGEKLFF; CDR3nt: TGTGCCAGCAGCCTGGGAGGGACAGGGGGGGAAAAACTGTTTTTT
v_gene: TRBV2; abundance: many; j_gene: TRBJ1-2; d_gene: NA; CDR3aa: CASSQGYGYTF; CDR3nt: TGTGCCAGCAGCCAGGGTTATGGCTACACCTTC
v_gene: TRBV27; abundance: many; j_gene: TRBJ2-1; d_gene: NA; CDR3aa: CASRPGPTYNEQFF; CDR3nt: TGTGCCAGCAGGCCGGGACCTACTTACAATGAGCAGTTCTTC
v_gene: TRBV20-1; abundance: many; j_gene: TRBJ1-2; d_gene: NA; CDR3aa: CSAREQGSYGYTF; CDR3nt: TGCAGTGCTAGGGAACAGGGATCTTATGGCTACACCTTC
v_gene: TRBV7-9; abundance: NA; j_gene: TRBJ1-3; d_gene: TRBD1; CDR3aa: CDSSPRPGQGNTIYF; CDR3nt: TGTGACAGCAGCCCCCGCCCGGGACAGGGAAACACCATATATTTT
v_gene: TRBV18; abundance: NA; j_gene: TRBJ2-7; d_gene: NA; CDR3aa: CASSPRDGGSYEQYF; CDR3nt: TGTGCCAGCTCACCCAGGGACGGCGGTTCCTACGAGCAGTACTTC
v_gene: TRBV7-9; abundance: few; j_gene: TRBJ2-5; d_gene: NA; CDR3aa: CASSGRGETQYF; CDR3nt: TGTGCCAGCAGCGGGAGAGGCGAGACCCAGTACTTC
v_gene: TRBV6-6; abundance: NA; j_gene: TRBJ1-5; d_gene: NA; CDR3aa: CARSFLINQPQHF; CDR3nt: TGTGCCAGGAGTTTCCTAATCAATCAGCCCCAGCATTTT
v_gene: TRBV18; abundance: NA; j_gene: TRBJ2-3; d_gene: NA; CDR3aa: CASSPPASASTDTQYF; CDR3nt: TGTGCCAGCTCACCACCGGCATCGGCTAGCACAGATACGCAGTATTTT
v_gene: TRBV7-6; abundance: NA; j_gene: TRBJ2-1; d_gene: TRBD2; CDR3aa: CASSSRTSGTFSYNEQFF; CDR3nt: TGTGCCAGCAGCTCAAGGACTAGCGGCACCTTCTCCTACAATGAGCAGTTCTTC
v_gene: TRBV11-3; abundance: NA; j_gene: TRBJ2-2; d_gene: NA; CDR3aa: CASSLERAGELFF; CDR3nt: TGTGCCAGCAGCTTAGAGAGGGCCGGGGAGCTGTTTTTT
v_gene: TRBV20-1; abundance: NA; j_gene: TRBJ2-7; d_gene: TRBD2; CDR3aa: CSASQLAGAMAYEQYF; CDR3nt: TGCAGTGCTAGTCAGCTAGCGGGTGCCATGGCCTACGAGCAGTACTTC
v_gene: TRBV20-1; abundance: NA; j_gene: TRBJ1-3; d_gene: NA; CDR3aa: CSARGESPGNTIYF; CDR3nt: TGCAGTGCTCGGGGGGAAAGTCCTGGAAACACCATATATTTT
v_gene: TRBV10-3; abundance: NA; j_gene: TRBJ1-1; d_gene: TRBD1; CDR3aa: CAISDRGMNTKAFF; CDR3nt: TGTGCCATCAGTGACAGGGGGATGAACACTAAAGCTTTCTTT
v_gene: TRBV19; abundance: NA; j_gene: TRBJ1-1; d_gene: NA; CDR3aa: CASRQGGNTEAFF; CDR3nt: TGTGCCAGTAGACAGGGAGGGAACACTGAAGCTTTCTTT
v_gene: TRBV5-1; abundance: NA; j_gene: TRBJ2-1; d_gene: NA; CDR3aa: CASSLGRQSSYNEQFF; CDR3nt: TGCGCCAGCAGCTTGGGTCGGCAGTCCTCCTACAATGAGCAGTTCTTC
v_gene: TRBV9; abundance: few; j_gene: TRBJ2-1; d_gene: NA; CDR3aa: CASSVAPSSYNEQFF; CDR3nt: TGTGCCAGCAGCGTAGCTCCGAGCTCCTACAATGAGCAGTTCTTC
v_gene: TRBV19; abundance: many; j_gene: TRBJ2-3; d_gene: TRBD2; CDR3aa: CASSWTSLTDTQYF; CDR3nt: TGTGCCAGTAGTTGGACTAGCCTCACAGATACGCAGTATTTT
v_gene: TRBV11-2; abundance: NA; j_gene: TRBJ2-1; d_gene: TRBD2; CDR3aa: CASSFDSGSDQNEQFF; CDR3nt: TGTGCCAGCAGCTTTGATAGCGGGAGCGATCAGAATGAGCAGTTCTTC
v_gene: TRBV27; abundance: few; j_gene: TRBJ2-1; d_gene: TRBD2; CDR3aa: CASSLRMTSGRAGEQFF; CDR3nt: TGTGCCAGCAGCCTCCGGATGACTAGCGGGAGGGCCGGGGAGCAGTTCTTC